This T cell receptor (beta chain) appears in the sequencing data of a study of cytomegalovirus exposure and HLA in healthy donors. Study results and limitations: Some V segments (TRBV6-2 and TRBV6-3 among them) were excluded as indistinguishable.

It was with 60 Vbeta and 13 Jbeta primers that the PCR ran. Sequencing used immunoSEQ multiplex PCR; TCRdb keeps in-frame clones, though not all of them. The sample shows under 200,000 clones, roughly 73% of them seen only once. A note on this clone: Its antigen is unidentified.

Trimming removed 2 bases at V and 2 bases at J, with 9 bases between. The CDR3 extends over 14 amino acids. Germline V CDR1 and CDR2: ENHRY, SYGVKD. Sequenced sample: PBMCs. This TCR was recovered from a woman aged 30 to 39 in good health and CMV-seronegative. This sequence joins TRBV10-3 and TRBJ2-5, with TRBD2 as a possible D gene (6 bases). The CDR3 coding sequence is TGTGCCATCAGTGAGGTGGCGGGGCAAGAGACCCAGTACTTC. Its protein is CAISEVAGQETQYF.